Listed below are T cell receptor beta chains from one sample, sequenced in a study of cytomegalovirus exposure and HLA in healthy donors. Method: immunoSEQ multiplex PCR; TCRdb's copy keeps in-frame clones and lacks some. Of about 43,000 clones listed, roughly half are singletons. The specimen was PBMCs. The receptors were gathered from a man in his fifties or sixties in good health and CMV-seronegative. Each CDR3 is given with its conserved first and last residue. The D gene is left open where the match is weak. Part of the rows lack a size; the others show once, few, many or a class for expanded clones.

clone_size	d_call	v_call	j_call	cdr3_length	cdr3_nt	cdr3_aa
-	TRBD1	TRBV7-8	TRBJ1-2	14	TGTGCCAGCAGCCGGACAGGGTCAGACTATGGCTACACCTTC	CASSRTGSDYGYTF
-	TRBD1	TRBV6-1	TRBJ1-4	13	TGTGCCAGCGGACAGGTGCCTTGGGAAAAACTGTTTTTT	CASGQVPWEKLFF
-	-	TRBV2	TRBJ2-3	16	TGTGCCAGCAGTCCCCGACAGGTGTCTAGCACAGATACGCAGTATTTT	CASSPRQVSSTDTQYF
-	TRBD2	TRBV5-4	TRBJ2-7	15	TGTGCCAGCAGCTCGCCGACTAGCGGGAGATACGAGCAGTACTTC	CASSSPTSGRYEQYF
few	TRBD1	TRBV5-1	TRBJ1-1	13	TGCGCCAGCAGCTTTACAGGGGAGACTGAAGCTTTCTTT	CASSFTGETEAFF
few	TRBD1	TRBV14	TRBJ1-1	16	TGTGCCAGCAGCGCCGGATGGTGGACAGGGCTAACTGAAGCTTTCTTT	CASSAGWWTGLTEAFF
-	-	TRBV28	TRBJ1-1	13	TGTGCCAGCAGTACAGACCGATTGACAGGAGGAGAGTTT	CASSTDRLTGGEF
few	-	TRBV4-2	TRBJ1-3	18	TGTGCCAGCAGCCAAGATTTAGCGACTCCTACTCGAAGAAACACCATATATTTT	CASSQDLATPTRRNTIYF
-	-	TRBV27	TRBJ2-2	13	TGTGCCAGCAGTTTAGCCGGGGCCGGGGAGCTGTTTTTT	CASSLAGAGELFF
-	-	TRBV5-6	TRBJ1-2	13	TGTGCCAGCAGCCGAAGGACACTCTATGGCTACACCTTC	CASSRRTLYGYTF
-	TRBD2	TRBV4-1	TRBJ2-3	16	TGCGCCAGCAGTTCAACGACTAGCGGGATCACAGATACGCAGTATTTT	CASSSTTSGITDTQYF
-	TRBD1	TRBV29-1	TRBJ1-1	12	TGCAGCGTACGGACAGGGGAAACTGAAGCTTTCTTT	CSVRTGETEAFF
-	TRBD1	TRBV6-5	TRBJ2-6	15	TGTGCCAGCAGTTGGACAGGATTTGGGGCCAACGTCCTGACTTTC	CASSWTGFGANVLTF
few	TRBD2	TRBV10-1	TRBJ2-5	16	TGCGCCAGCAGTGAGTCGAGGCGGGAGCGGGCGGAGACCCAGTACTTC	CASSESRRERAETQYF
few	TRBD2	TRBV14	TRBJ2-1	15	TGTGCCAGCAGCCAGGGACTAGCGGCTTGGAATGAGCAGTTCTTC	CASSQGLAAWNEQFF
-	TRBD1	TRBV29-1	TRBJ2-1	14	TGCAGCGTTGCGAAGGGGGCAACCTACAATGAGCAGTTCTTC	CSVAKGATYNEQFF
-	TRBD1	TRBV29-1	TRBJ2-7	14	TGCAGCGTTGAAGGACAGGGGGCAATCTACGAGCAGTACTTC	CSVEGQGAIYEQYF
few	-	TRBV13	TRBJ1-3	16	TGTGCCAGCAACCCCAACCCGACAGCCTCTGGAAACACCATATATTTT	CASNPNPTASGNTIYF
-	TRBD2	TRBV5-1	TRBJ2-5	15	TGCGCCAGCAGGACTAGCGGAGCGCACCAAGAGACCCAGTACTTC	CASRTSGAHQETQYF
-	-	TRBV7-7	TRBJ2-2	14	TGTGCCAGCAGCCCGGGGTGGGGTTCCAGGGAGCTGTTTTTT	CASSPGWGSRELFF
few	-	TRBV2	TRBJ2-3	15	TGTGCCAGCGAGGGCCGACTCTCAAGCACAGATACGCAGTATTTT	CASEGRLSSTDTQYF
-	TRBD1	TRBV5-6	TRBJ1-2	16	TGTGCCAGCAGCTATAACGACAGGGGCACTAACTATGGCTACACCTTC	CASSYNDRGTNYGYTF
once	TRBD1	TRBV30	TRBJ2-3	15	TGTGCCTGGAGCATACAGGGGCGGATTTTGGATACGCAGTATTTT	CAWSIQGRILDTQYF
-	-	TRBV20-1	TRBJ2-4	11	TGCAGTGCTAGTGCCAGGTCCATTCAGTACTTC	CSASARSIQYF
few	-	TRBV19	TRBJ2-2	12	TGTGCCAGTAGTACGTACACCGGGGAGCTGTTTTTT	CASSTYTGELFF
-	-	TRBV5-1	TRBJ2-7	14	TGCGCCAGCAGCCCGCGACAGACCAGCTACGAGCAGTACTTC	CASSPRQTSYEQYF
-	-	TRBV7-2	TRBJ2-5	14	TGTGCCAGCAGCCCTCGGGAGCGTAAGGGGACCCAGTACTTC	CASSPRERKGTQYF
-	-	TRBV30	TRBJ2-1	16	TGTGCCTGGAGTGATTCCCGGGAGAATTTGCGCAATGAGCAGTTCTTC	CAWSDSRENLRNEQFF
many	TRBD2	TRBV7-8	TRBJ2-1	13	TGTGCCAGCAGCTCCCTAGCGGCAAATGAGCAGTTCTTC	CASSSLAANEQFF
-	TRBD2	TRBV6-4	TRBJ2-1	15	TGTGCCAGCAGTGATTTTAGCGGGAGGCCAAATGAGCAGTTCTTC	CASSDFSGRPNEQFF
-	-	TRBV2	TRBJ2-7	15	TGTGCCAGCAGTGGCGGCGCGGCGCTCTCCTACGAGCAGTACTTC	CASSGGAALSYEQYF
-	-	TRBV5-1	TRBJ2-1	13	TGCGCCAGCAGCATTCGGAGCTACAATGAGCAGTTCTTC	CASSIRSYNEQFF
-	-	TRBV18	TRBJ2-1	12	TGTGCCAGCTCACCACTCCCGAATGAGCAGTTCTTC	CASSPLPNEQFF
-	-	TRBV28	TRBJ1-2	14	TGTGCCAGCCGCAGGGGAATGAGTCGTTATGGCTACACCTTC	CASRRGMSRYGYTF
few	-	TRBV4-3	TRBJ2-3	13	TGCGCCAGCAGCCAAGATCGACACCGTACGCAGTATTTT	CASSQDRHRTQYF
once	-	TRBV5-1	TRBJ2-2	14	TGCGCGGGAAAGGAGGATACGAACACCGGGGAGCTGTTTTTT	CAGKEDTNTGELFF
few	TRBD1	TRBV27	TRBJ1-2	13	TGTGCCTGCGCGGGACAGGGGACCTATGGCTACACCTTC	CACAGQGTYGYTF
few	TRBD1	TRBV6-1	TRBJ2-7	15	TGTGCCAGCAGTGGTAAGACAGGGGCAACGTACGAGCAGTACTTC	CASSGKTGATYEQYF
-	TRBD1	TRBV4-1	TRBJ1-2	15	TGCGCCAGCAGCCAAGGAACAGGGGGCTTATATGGCTACACCTTC	CASSQGTGGLYGYTF
-	-	TRBV29-1	TRBJ2-4	15	TGCAGCGTTGGGGATTGGCAGGGCCTCGGGAACATTCAGTACTTC	CSVGDWQGLGNIQYF
few	TRBD1	TRBV28	TRBJ2-3	14	TGTGCCAGCAGCCCCTCCAGGGGGACAGATACGCAGTATTTT	CASSPSRGTDTQYF
-	-	TRBV7-6	TRBJ1-4	14	TGTGCCAGCAGCTCGACGGGAGCTCATGAAAAACTGTTTTTT	CASSSTGAHEKLFF
-	-	TRBV7-6	TRBJ1-4	17	TGTGCCAGCAGCTTAATTACAGGGTCATCAACTAATGAAAAACTGTTTTTT	CASSLITGSSTNEKLFF
few	-	TRBV6-5	TRBJ1-1	13	TGTGCCAGCAGTCACAGAGCGAACACTGAAGCTTTCTTT	CASSHRANTEAFF
-	TRBD2	TRBV9	TRBJ2-1	16	TGTGCCAGCAGCGTAGATAGACTAGCGGGAGGGAATGAGCAGTTCTTC	CASSVDRLAGGNEQFF
-	TRBD1	TRBV2	TRBJ2-5	18	TGTGCCAGCAGTGAAGCGGTACAGGGGCTTACCAGTCGGGAGACCCAGTACTTC	CASSEAVQGLTSRETQYF
-	-	TRBV27	TRBJ2-5	13	TGTGCCAGCAGCCCCTCGTACCAAGAGACCCAGTACTTC	CASSPSYQETQYF
-	-	TRBV5-6	TRBJ1-1	14	TGTGCCAGCACCCTGAGAGGCATCCACACTGAAGCTTTCTTT	CASTLRGIHTEAFF
-	-	TRBV5-1	TRBJ1-1	12	TGCGCCAGCAGCAGCGGAGTCGCTGAAGCTTTCTTT	CASSSGVAEAFF
-	-	TRBV4-1	TRBJ1-5	13	TGCGCCAGCAGCCAAGACGGTTATCAGCCCCAGCATTTT	CASSQDGYQPQHF